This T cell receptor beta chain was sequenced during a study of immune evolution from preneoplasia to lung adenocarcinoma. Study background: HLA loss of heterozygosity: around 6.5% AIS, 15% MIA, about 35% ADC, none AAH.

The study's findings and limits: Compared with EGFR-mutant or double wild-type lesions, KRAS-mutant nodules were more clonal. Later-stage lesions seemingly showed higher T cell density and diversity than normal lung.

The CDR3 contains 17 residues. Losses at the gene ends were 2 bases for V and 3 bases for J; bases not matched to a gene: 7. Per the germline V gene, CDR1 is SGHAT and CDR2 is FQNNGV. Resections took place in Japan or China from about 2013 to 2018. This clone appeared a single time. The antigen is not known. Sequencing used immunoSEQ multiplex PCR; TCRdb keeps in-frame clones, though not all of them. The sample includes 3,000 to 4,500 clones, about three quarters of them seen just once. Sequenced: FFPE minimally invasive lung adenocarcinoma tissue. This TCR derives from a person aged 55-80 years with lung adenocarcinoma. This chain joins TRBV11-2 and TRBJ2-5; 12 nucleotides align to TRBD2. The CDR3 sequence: CASSLRLAGGPEETQYF. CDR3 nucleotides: TGTGCCAGCAGCTTAAGGCTAGCGGGAGGGCCGGAAGAGACCCAGTACTTC.